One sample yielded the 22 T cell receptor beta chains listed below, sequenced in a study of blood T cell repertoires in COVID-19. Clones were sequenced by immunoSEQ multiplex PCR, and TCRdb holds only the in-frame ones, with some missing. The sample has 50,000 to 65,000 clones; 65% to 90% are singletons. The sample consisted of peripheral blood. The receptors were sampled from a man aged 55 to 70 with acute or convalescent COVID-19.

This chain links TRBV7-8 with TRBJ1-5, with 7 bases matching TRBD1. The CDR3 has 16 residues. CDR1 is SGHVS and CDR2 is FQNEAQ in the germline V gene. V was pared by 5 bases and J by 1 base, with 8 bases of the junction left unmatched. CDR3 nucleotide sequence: TGTGCCAGCAGCCCGCTTTGGACAGGCAGCAATCAGCCCCAGCATTTT. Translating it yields CASSPLWTGSNQPQHF.

CDR3 protein: CASSKSGRVRETEAFF. DNA of the CDR3: TGTGCCAGCAGCAAATCGGGCAGGGTGAGAGAGACTGAAGCTTTCTTT. The rearrangement links TRBV21-1 to TRBJ1-1; the D call TRBD1 from the table was never checked on the DNA. TRBV21-1 constitutes a pseudogene. CDR3 length: 16 residues.

The CDR3 here is CASSLGTGGGEAFF. Written as DNA, the CDR3 is TGTGCCAGCAGCCTCGGGACAGGGGGCGGTGAAGCTTTCTTT. The chain has TRBV9 and TRBJ1-1, with 12 bases matching TRBD1. V trimming: 4 bases; J trimming: 7 bases; junction bases outside the gene matches: 5. The germline gives CDR1 SGDLS, CDR2 YYNGEE. CDR3 size: 14 residues.

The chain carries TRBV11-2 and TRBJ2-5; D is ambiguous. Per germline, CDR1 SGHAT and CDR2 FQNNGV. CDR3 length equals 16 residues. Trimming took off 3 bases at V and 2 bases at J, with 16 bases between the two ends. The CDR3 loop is CASSFGEATLQETQYF. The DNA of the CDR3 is TGTGCCAGCAGCTTCGGTGAGGCAACCCTACAAGAGACCCAGTACTTC.

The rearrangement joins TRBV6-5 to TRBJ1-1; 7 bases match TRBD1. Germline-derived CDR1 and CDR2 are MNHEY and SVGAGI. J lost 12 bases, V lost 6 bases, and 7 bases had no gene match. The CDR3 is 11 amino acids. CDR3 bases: TGTGCCAGCAGCGACAGGGTATTAACTTTCTTT. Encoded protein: CASSDRVLTFF.

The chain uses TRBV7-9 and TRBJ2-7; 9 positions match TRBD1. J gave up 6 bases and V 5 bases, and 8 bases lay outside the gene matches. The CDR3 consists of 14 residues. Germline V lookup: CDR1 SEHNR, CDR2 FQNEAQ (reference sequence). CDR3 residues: CASSPWDRAGEQYF. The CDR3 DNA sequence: TGTGCCAGCAGCCCCTGGGACAGGGCCGGCGAGCAGTACTTC. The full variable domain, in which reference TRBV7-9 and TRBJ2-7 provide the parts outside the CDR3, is DTGVSQNPRHKITKRGQNVTFRCDPISEHNRLYWYRQTLGQGPEFLTYFQNEAQLEKSRLLSDRFSAERPKGSFSTLEIQRTEQGDSAMYLCASSPWDRAGEQYFGPGTRLTVT.

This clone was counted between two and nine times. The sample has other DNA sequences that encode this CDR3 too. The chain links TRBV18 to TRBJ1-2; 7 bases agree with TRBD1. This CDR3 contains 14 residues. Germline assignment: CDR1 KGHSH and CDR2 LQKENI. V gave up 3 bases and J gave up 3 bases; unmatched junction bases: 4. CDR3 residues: CASSPLDRDYGYTF. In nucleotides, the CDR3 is TGTGCCAGCTCACCGCTAGACAGGGACTATGGCTACACCTTC.

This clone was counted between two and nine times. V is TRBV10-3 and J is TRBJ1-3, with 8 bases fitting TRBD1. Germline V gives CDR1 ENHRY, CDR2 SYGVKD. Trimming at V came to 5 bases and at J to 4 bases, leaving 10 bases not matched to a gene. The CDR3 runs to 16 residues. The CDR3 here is CAISLGTGRSGNTIYF. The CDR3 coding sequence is TGTGCCATCAGTTTGGGGACAGGAAGGTCGGGAAACACCATATATTTT.

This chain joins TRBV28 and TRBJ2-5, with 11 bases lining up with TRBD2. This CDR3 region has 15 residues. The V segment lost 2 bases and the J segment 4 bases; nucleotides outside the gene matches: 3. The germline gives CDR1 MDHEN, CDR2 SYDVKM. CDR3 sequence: CASSLSSGRGETQYF. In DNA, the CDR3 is TGTGCCAGCAGTTTAAGTAGCGGGAGGGGAGAGACCCAGTACTTC.

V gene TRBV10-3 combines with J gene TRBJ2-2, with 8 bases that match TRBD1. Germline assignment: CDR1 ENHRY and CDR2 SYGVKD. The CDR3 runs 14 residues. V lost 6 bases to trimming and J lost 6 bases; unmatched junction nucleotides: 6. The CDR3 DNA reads TGTGCCATCAGCCTGGACAGGGTGGCCGGGGAGCTGTTTTTT. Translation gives CAISLDRVAGELFF.

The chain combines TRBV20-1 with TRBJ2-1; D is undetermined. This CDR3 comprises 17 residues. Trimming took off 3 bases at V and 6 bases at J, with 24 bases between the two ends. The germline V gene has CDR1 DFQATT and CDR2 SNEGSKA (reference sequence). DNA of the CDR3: TGCAGTGCTAGTTCCTTCCGTGGGCAGTCGCTGAGCAATGAGCAGTTCTTC. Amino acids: CSASSFRGQSLSNEQFF.

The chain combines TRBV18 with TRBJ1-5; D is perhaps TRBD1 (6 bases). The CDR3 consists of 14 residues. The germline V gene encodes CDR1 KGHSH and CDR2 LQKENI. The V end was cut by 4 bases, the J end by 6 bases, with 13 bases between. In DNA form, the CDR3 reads TGTGCCAGCTCACAACAGGGAGAGGGTCAGCCCCAGCATTTT. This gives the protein CASSQQGEGQPQHF.

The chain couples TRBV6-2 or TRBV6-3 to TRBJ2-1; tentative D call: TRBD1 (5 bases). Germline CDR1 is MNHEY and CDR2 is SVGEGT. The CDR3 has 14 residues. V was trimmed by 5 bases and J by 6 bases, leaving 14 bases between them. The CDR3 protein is CASSGAMRSNEQFF. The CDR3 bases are TGTGCCAGCAGTGGGGCTATGCGATCCAATGAGCAGTTCTTC.

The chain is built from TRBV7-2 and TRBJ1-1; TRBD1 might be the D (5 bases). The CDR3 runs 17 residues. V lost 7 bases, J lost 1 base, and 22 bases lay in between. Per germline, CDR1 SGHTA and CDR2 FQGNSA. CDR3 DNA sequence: TGTGCCAGCACCTCCTCCGTCGCCAGGGTGGCGAACACTGAAGCTTTCTTT. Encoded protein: CASTSSVARVANTEAFF.

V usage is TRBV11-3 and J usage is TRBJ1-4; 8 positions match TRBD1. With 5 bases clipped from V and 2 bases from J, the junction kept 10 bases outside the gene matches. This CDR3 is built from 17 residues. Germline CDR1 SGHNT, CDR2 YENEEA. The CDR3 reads CASSKGQGGATNEKLFF. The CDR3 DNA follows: TGTGCCAGCAGCAAAGGACAGGGAGGTGCGACTAATGAAAAACTGTTTTTT.

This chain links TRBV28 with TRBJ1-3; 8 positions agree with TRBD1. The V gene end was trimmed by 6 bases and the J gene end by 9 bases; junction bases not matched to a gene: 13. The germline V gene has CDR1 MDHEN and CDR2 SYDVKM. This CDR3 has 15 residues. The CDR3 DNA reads TGTGCCAGCAGCATGGACAGGGTCTGGAAGGGCACCATATATTTT. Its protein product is CASSMDRVWKGTIYF.

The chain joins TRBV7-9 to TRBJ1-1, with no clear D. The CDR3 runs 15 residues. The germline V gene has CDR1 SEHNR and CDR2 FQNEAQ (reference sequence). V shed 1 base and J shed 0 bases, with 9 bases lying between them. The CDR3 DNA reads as TGTGCCAGCAGCTTAGGGGGAGTTATGAACACTGAAGCTTTCTTT. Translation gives CASSLGGVMNTEAFF.

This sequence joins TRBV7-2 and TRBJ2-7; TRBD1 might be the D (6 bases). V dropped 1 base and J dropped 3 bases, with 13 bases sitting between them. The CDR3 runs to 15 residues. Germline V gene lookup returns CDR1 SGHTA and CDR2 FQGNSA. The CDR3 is CASSLGDGGLYEQYF. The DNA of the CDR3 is TGTGCCAGCAGCTTAGGAGATGGGGGCCTCTACGAGCAGTACTTC.

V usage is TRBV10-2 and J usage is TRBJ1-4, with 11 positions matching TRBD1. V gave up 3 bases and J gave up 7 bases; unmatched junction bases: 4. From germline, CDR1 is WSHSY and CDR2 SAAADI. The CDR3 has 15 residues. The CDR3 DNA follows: TGCGCCAGCAGTGATCGGGACAGGGGGGTTGAAAAACTGTTTTTT. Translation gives CASSDRDRGVEKLFF.

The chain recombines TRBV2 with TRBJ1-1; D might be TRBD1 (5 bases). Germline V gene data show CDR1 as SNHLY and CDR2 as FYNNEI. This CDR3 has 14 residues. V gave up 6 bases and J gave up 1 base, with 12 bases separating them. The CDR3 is CASRAGKQNTEAFF. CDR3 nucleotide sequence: TGTGCCAGCAGGGCAGGGAAACAGAACACTGAAGCTTTCTTT.

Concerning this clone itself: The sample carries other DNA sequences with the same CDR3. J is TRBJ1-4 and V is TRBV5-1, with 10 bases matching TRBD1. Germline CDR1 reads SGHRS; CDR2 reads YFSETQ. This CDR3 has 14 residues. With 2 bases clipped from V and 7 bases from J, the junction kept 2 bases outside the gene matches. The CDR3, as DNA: TGCGCCAGCAGCTTCGGACAGGGGGGTGAAAAACTGTTTTTT. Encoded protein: CASSFGQGGEKLFF.

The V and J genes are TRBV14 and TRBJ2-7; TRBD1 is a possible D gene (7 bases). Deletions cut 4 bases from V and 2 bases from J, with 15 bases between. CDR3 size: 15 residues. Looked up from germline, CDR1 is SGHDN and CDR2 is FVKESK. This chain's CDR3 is CASSPRQGGPYEQYF. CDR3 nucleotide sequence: TGTGCCAGCAGCCCCCGGCAGGGGGGTCCCTACGAGCAGTACTTC.